Listed below are T cell receptor beta chains from one sample, sequenced in a study of cytomegalovirus exposure and HLA in healthy donors. TCRdb keeps only in-frame clones here, not all; method: immunoSEQ multiplex PCR. The data show 100,000 to 150,000 clones, and the top ten clones hold under 2.5%. Sequenced material: PBMCs. These receptors originate from a man between 40 and 49 years old in good health and CMV-seronegative. CDR3s include the opening cysteine and the closing phenylalanine or tryptophan. The D gene is left open where the match is weak.

v_gene	d_gene	j_gene	CDR3nt	CDR3aa
TRBV10-3	NA	TRBJ2-4	TGTGCCATCAGAGCCGGGGGAGCCAAAAACATTCAGTACTTC	CAIRAGGAKNIQYF
TRBV5-6	NA	TRBJ2-1	TGTGCCAGCAGCCCGGACACAGGGTTTGACAATGAGCAGTTCTTC	CASSPDTGFDNEQFF
TRBV5-6	TRBD1	TRBJ2-3	TGTGCCAGCAGCTATGGGACAGGTCCACCAGATACGCAGTATTTT	CASSYGTGPPDTQYF
TRBV6-6	NA	TRBJ2-7	TGTGCCAGCAGCGAAATAGTCCACGAGCAGTACTTC	CASSEIVHEQYF
TRBV29-1	NA	TRBJ2-1	TGCAGCGTTGAAACCAAGAGCTCCTACAATGAGCAGTTCTTC	CSVETKSSYNEQFF
TRBV7-8	TRBD2	TRBJ2-1	TGTGCCAGCAGCCGGTTCGGGGGGAGCCCGGGGAATGAGCAGTTCTTC	CASSRFGGSPGNEQFF
TRBV7-9	TRBD1	TRBJ2-7	TGTGCCAGCAGTTGGACAGGGGGGAACGAGCAGTACTTC	CASSWTGGNEQYF
TRBV5-1	TRBD1	TRBJ2-7	TGCGCCAGCAGCTTGGGAAAGCCCCGGGACAGGGTTTGGGTAAGCTACGAGCAGTACTTC	CASSLGKPRDRVWVSYEQYF
TRBV19	TRBD2	TRBJ2-1	TGTGCCAGTAGTATTCGGGGACTAGCGGGCCATGAGCAGTTCTTC	CASSIRGLAGHEQFF
TRBV7-2	NA	TRBJ2-3	TGTGCCAGCAGCTCGGGACTCGGCACAGATACGCAGTATTTT	CASSSGLGTDTQYF
TRBV7-8	NA	TRBJ2-7	TGTGCCAGCAGCTTTAGCGGCGAGCAGTACTTC	CASSFSGEQYF
TRBV5-1	NA	TRBJ2-7	TGCGCCAGCAGCTTGGACCGCGCGGGGCGGTACGAGCAGTACTTC	CASSLDRAGRYEQYF
TRBV6-5	TRBD2	TRBJ2-7	TGTGCCAGCAGCACCGGACTAGGTCACTCCTACGAGCAGTACTTC	CASSTGLGHSYEQYF
TRBV27	TRBD1	TRBJ1-5	TGTGCCAGCAGTTACGGGACAGGGGGAGATCAGCCCCAGCATTTT	CASSYGTGGDQPQHF
TRBV28	TRBD2	TRBJ2-1	TGTGCCAGCAGTCCCGCCGGGACTAGCGGCATAGTAGGTGGGCAGTTCTTC	CASSPAGTSGIVGGQFF
TRBV7-8	NA	TRBJ1-1	TGTGCCAGCAGCTTAGGGAGAGGGAACACTGAAGCTTTCTTT	CASSLGRGNTEAFF
TRBV7-9	TRBD2	TRBJ2-3	TGTGCCAGCAGCCGGGGGACTAGCGGGAGGTGGGCAGATACGCAGTATTTT	CASSRGTSGRWADTQYF
TRBV5-6	TRBD1	TRBJ1-2	TGTGCCAGCATCCCCTGGACAGGGAGAAATGGCTACACCTTC	CASIPWTGRNGYTF
TRBV30	TRBD1	TRBJ1-4	TGTGCCTGGAACAGGGACAGGGGACATGAAAAACTGTTTTTT	CAWNRDRGHEKLFF
TRBV9	NA	TRBJ2-5	TGTGCCAGCAGCGTGCCAGGGATTCGAGAGACCCAGTACTTC	CASSVPGIRETQYF
TRBV27	TRBD1	TRBJ2-7	TGTGCCTCACGCCGGGACAGTCACACCTACGAGCAGTACTTC	CASRRDSHTYEQYF
TRBV27	NA	TRBJ2-7	TGTGCCAGCAGGGCAGCAGGTTCCTCCTACGAGCAGTACTTC	CASRAAGSSYEQYF
TRBV28	TRBD1	TRBJ2-1	TGTGCCAGCAGCCGACAGGGGTTGCGGGATGAGCAGTTCTTC	CASSRQGLRDEQFF
TRBV5-1	TRBD2	TRBJ2-7	TGCGCCAGCAGCCTGACTAGCGGGACCTTCTACGAGCAGTACTTC	CASSLTSGTFYEQYF
TRBV6-6	TRBD1	TRBJ2-5	TGTGCCAGCAGTTCCGGACAGGGGGCAGGATTGGAGACCCAGTACTTC	CASSSGQGAGLETQYF
TRBV11-3	TRBD2	TRBJ2-7	TGTGCCAGCAGCTTTACTAGCGGGACCCCTGGGCAGTACTTC	CASSFTSGTPGQYF
TRBV30	TRBD2	TRBJ2-3	TGTGCCTCGGGGGGGATATCTAGCACAGATACGCAGTATTTT	CASGGISSTDTQYF
TRBV18	TRBD2	TRBJ2-1	TGTGCCAGCTCAAGGACTAGCGCGTCCTACAATGAGCAGTTCTTC	CASSRTSASYNEQFF
TRBV30	TRBD2	TRBJ2-7	TGTGCCGGACGCCTAGCGGGAGGTGGGGGGACCTACGAGCAGTACTTC	CAGRLAGGGGTYEQYF
TRBV6-6	NA	TRBJ1-2	TGTGCCAGCAGCCCTGTCGGAGGAACTCGCACCTTC	CASSPVGGTRTF
TRBV19	NA	TRBJ2-7	TGTGCCAGTAGTATAAAGGTGGGCAGGGAGCAGTACTTC	CASSIKVGREQYF
TRBV5-8	NA	TRBJ2-7	TGTGCCAGCAGCTTGGAATCAGCCTACGAGCAGTACTTC	CASSLESAYEQYF
TRBV6-1	NA	TRBJ1-4	TGTGCCAGCAGTGAATGGGGCGGGGGGAGTAATGAAAAACTGTTTTTT	CASSEWGGGSNEKLFF
TRBV4-1	TRBD1	TRBJ1-2	TGCGCCAGCAGCCAGGAGGACAGGGGCAACTATGGCTACACCTTC	CASSQEDRGNYGYTF
TRBV6-5	TRBD1	TRBJ2-7	TGTGCCAGCAGTCCCCGTACGGGACAGGATCACGAGCAGTACTTC	CASSPRTGQDHEQYF
TRBV4-1	TRBD1	TRBJ1-1	TGCGCCAGCAGCCATACAGGGGGCCAGACTGAAGCTTTCTTT	CASSHTGGQTEAFF
TRBV7-6	NA	TRBJ1-4	TGTGCCAGCAGCTTAGGCAGAACTAATGAAAAACTGTTTTTT	CASSLGRTNEKLFF
TRBV27	NA	TRBJ1-4	TGTGCCAGCAGCGACTACCCAACTAATGAAAAACTGTTTTTT	CASSDYPTNEKLFF
TRBV6-5	NA	TRBJ2-7	TGTGCCAGCAGTTACTCGCGAGGCCCCTACGAGCAGTACTTC	CASSYSRGPYEQYF
TRBV6-1	TRBD2	TRBJ2-7	TGTGCCAGCAGTGTGGGGGGGGGACTAGCCCCCCACGAGCAGTACTTC	CASSVGGGLAPHEQYF
TRBV2	NA	TRBJ1-5	TGTGCCAGCAACCGACAGGGCAATCAGCCCCAGCATTTT	CASNRQGNQPQHF
TRBV19	NA	TRBJ2-7	TGTGCCAGTAGTTCGATTCGTTACGAGCAGTACTTC	CASSSIRYEQYF
TRBV4-2	NA	TRBJ2-4	TGTGCCAGCAGCCACCCCCTAGTATCGGCCAAAAACATTCAGTACTTC	CASSHPLVSAKNIQYF
TRBV2	TRBD1	TRBJ1-1	TGTGCCAGCAATGCCGGGACAGGGGTCGTAGAAGCTTTCTTT	CASNAGTGVVEAFF
TRBV5-5	NA	TRBJ2-5	TGTGCCAGCAGATTGCAGGGGCGGGAGACCCAGTACTTC	CASRLQGRETQYF
TRBV5-1	TRBD2	TRBJ2-7	TGCGCCAGCAGCTTGTCCCATGCCGGGACTAGCGGTGGGAACTCCTACGAGCAGTACTTC	CASSLSHAGTSGGNSYEQYF
TRBV7-9	NA	TRBJ1-5	TGTGCCAGCAGCCCCGGTAGCAATCAGCCCCAGCATTTT	CASSPGSNQPQHF
TRBV27	NA	TRBJ2-7	TGTGCCAGCAGTTTATCGGGCCTCGGGGGTTCCTACGAGCAGTACTTC	CASSLSGLGGSYEQYF
TRBV6-6	NA	TRBJ1-2	TGTGCCAGCAGTTGGCCTGGAGTGTCCAACTATGGCTACACCTTC	CASSWPGVSNYGYTF
TRBV11-3	TRBD2	TRBJ2-5	TGTGCCAGCAGCCCAACAGGGACTAGCGGAGAGACCCAGTACTTC	CASSPTGTSGETQYF
TRBV6-5	NA	TRBJ1-3	TGTGCCAGTTTCCGGGACACGGGAAACACCATATATTTT	CASFRDTGNTIYF
TRBV18	TRBD1	TRBJ1-6	TGTGCCAGCTCACCATCAGGGGGTGGAGATTCACCCCTCCACTTT	CASSPSGGGDSPLHF